The source of this TCR beta chain is a study of human T cells and chemical hapten exposure. Across the whole study: The study lasted roughly 26 weeks, and patients were dosed weekly with diphenylcyclopropenone on the scalp throughout. TCR yield per sample varied, mainly due to pooled library volumes.

CDR3 length equals 13 residues. The germline V gene has CDR1 MNHEY and CDR2 SVGEGT. Trimming pared 6 bases from V and 4 bases from J, leaving 9 bases between. Time point: pre-sensitization, week 0. Treatment specified: therapeutic diphenylcyclopropenone sensitization with weekly scalp DPC. TCRdb reprocessed the RACE reads with MiXCR, giving one entry per CDR3 protein. The sample lists about 270,000 distinct CDR3 sequences, roughly 7.7% occurring once. V and J are TRBV6-2 or TRBV6-3 and TRBJ2-2; no reliable D call. The source was whole blood, collected in connection with sensitization to the hapten diphenylcyclopropenone (DPC). This TCR was sampled from a man aged 18 to 29 with alopecia areata. Some clones in this sample may be carry-over from other donors' samples. The CDR3 loop reads CASSSYPTGELFF. DNA for the CDR3: TGTGCCAGCAGCTCCTATCCCACCGGGGAGCTGTTTTTT.